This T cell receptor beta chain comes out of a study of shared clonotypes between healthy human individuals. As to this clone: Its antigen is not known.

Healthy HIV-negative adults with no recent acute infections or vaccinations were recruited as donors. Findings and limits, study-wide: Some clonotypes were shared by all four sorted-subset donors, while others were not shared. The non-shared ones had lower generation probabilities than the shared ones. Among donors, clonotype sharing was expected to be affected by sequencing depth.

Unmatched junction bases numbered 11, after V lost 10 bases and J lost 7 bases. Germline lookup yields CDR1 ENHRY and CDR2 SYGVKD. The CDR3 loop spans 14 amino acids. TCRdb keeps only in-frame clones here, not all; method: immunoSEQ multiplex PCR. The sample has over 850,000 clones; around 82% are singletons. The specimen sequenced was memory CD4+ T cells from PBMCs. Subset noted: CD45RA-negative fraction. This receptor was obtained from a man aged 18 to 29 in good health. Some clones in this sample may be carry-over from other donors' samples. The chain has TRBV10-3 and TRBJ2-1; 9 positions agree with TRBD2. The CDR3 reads CATNPGLALNEQFF. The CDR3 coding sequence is TGTGCCACGAACCCGGGACTAGCTCTTAATGAGCAGTTCTTC.